A selection of T cell receptor beta chains follows, all from one sample in a study of blood T cell repertoires in COVID-19. This table comes from immunoSEQ multiplex PCR, and its TCRdb copy is limited to in-frame clones, with some not included. The table shows 250,000 to 350,000 clones, with more than 65% occurring only once. Material: peripheral blood. The receptors here all came from a person between 65 and 80 years old with COVID-19, enrolled during active disease. The CDR3 runs from the conserved cysteine through the conserved F or W. D genes are given only for firm matches. Rows give clone size only sometimes, using once, few, many, or a class for an expanded clone.

D gene	V gene	clone size	J gene	CDR3 protein	CDR3 DNA
-	TRBV3-1/TRBV3-2	-	TRBJ2-5	CASSQDAGAETQYF	TGTGCCAGCAGCCAAGATGCGGGGGCTGAGACCCAGTACTTC
TRBD1	TRBV28	few	TRBJ1-5	CASSTGTGYNQPQHF	TGTGCCAGCAGTACCGGGACAGGGTACAATCAGCCCCAGCATTTT
TRBD2	TRBV18	-	TRBJ2-3	CASSPGTSVDTQYF	TGTGCCAGCTCACCAGGGACTAGCGTTGATACGCAGTATTTT
-	TRBV19	few	TRBJ2-3	CASSIPRDTQYF	TGTGCCAGTAGTATACCGAGAGATACGCAGTATTTT
TRBD1	TRBV18	-	TRBJ1-4	CASSPGQGLFF	TGTGCCAGCTCACCGGGACAGGGTCTGTTTTTT
-	TRBV7-3	-	TRBJ1-2	CASSPVPGGLFDGYTF	TGTGCCAGCAGCCCGGTGCCAGGAGGGCTATTTGATGGCTACACCTTC
TRBD1	TRBV9	-	TRBJ2-6	CASSLTGDSSGANVLTF	TGTGCCAGCAGCTTGACAGGGGACAGCTCTGGGGCCAACGTCCTGACTTTC
TRBD1	TRBV19	-	TRBJ2-1	CASSPARDRGLNEQFF	TGTGCCAGTAGTCCGGCCCGGGACAGGGGACTAAATGAGCAGTTCTTC
TRBD2	TRBV7-3	-	TRBJ2-3	CASSLSATSRDTQYF	TGTGCCAGCAGCTTATCGGCGACTAGCCGGGATACGCAGTATTTT
TRBD1	TRBV7-2	-	TRBJ1-3	CASSLRVGQGNTIYF	TGTGCCAGCAGCCTACGGGTGGGACAGGGAAACACCATATATTTT
-	TRBV12-3/TRBV12-4	-	TRBJ2-7	CASSLRAYEQYF	TGTGCCAGCAGTTTAAGAGCCTACGAGCAGTACTTC
TRBD1	TRBV5-8	-	TRBJ1-4	CASSSPGTGREKLFF	TGTGCCAGCAGCTCCCCCGGGACAGGTCGTGAAAAACTGTTTTTT
-	TRBV18	-	TRBJ1-4	CASSQGPNEKLFF	TGTGCCAGCTCGCAGGGCCCTAATGAAAAACTGTTTTTT
TRBD1	TRBV7-2	-	TRBJ2-7	CASSLGRDRGPPSYEQYF	TGTGCCAGCAGCTTAGGACGGGACAGGGGGCCCCCCTCCTACGAGCAGTACTTC
-	TRBV6-5	once	TRBJ2-2	CASSLLNTGELFF	TGTGCCAGCAGTCTATTGAACACCGGGGAGCTGTTTTTT
-	TRBV20-1	-	TRBJ2-1	CSASGLLNEQFF	TGCAGTGCTAGTGGATTACTAAATGAGCAGTTCTTC
TRBD1	TRBV19	few	TRBJ1-3	CASTTIPGDSLSGNTIYF	TGTGCCAGTACGACCATACCCGGGGACAGTCTTTCTGGAAACACCATATATTTT
-	TRBV5-1	-	TRBJ2-5	CASSAITGSQETQYF	TGCGCCAGCAGCGCGATCACAGGCTCACAAGAGACCCAGTACTTC
TRBD1	TRBV29-1	-	TRBJ1-2	CSVGVQGAHDGYTF	TGCAGCGTTGGAGTTCAGGGGGCGCATGATGGCTACACCTTC
-	TRBV7-9	-	TRBJ2-5	CASSFNRETQYF	TGTGCCAGCAGCTTCAACCGGGAGACCCAGTACTTC
TRBD1	TRBV7-2	once	TRBJ1-2	CASSLTGTGVGYTF	TGTGCCAGCAGCTTGACCGGGACAGGGGTGGGCTACACCTTC
-	TRBV18	-	TRBJ2-1	CASSPSRLGSYNEQFF	TGTGCCAGCTCACCTAGCCGGCTAGGCTCCTACAATGAGCAGTTCTTC
TRBD2	TRBV5-1	-	TRBJ2-3	CASNSRGGGDTQYF	TGCGCCAGCAACAGTCGGGGGGGCGGAGATACGCAGTATTTT
-	TRBV30	-	TRBJ2-3	CAWSVPAGTTDTQYF	TGTGCCTGGAGTGTACCGGCAGGGACAACAGATACGCAGTATTTT
-	TRBV9	-	TRBJ1-6	CASSQGNKVSYNSPLHF	TGTGCCAGCAGCCAGGGAAATAAGGTCTCCTATAATTCACCCCTCCACTTT
-	TRBV28	-	TRBJ1-2	CASSAGGEPNYGYTF	TGTGCCAGCAGCGCCGGGGGTGAGCCTAACTATGGCTACACCTTC
-	TRBV9	-	TRBJ1-6	CASNTGNNSPLHF	TGTGCCAGTAATACAGGGAATAATTCACCCCTCCACTTT
TRBD1	TRBV2	-	TRBJ1-5	CASSERTGISNQPQHF	TGTGCCAGCAGTGAAAGGACAGGGATTTCAAATCAGCCCCAGCATTTT
TRBD1	TRBV11-2	-	TRBJ2-7	CASGFGTGPDEQYF	TGTGCCAGCGGATTTGGGACAGGGCCTGACGAGCAGTACTTC
TRBD2	TRBV19	-	TRBJ2-3	CASMDGRGTDTQYF	TGTGCCAGTATGGACGGGAGGGGCACAGATACGCAGTATTTT
TRBD2	TRBV7-9	-	TRBJ2-7	CASSSDLADQTYEQYF	TGTGCCAGCAGCTCTGATCTAGCGGATCAAACCTACGAGCAGTACTTC
-	TRBV18	-	TRBJ1-1	CASSPGLGLNTEAFF	TGTGCCAGCTCACCAGGTCTGGGGCTCAACACTGAAGCTTTCTTT
-	TRBV28	-	TRBJ2-3	CASSFGFSTTDTQYF	TGTGCCAGCAGTTTCGGTTTTTCTACCACAGATACGCAGTATTTT
-	TRBV6-5	-	TRBJ1-3	CASRQSSGNTIYF	TGTGCCAGCCGACAGAGCTCTGGAAACACCATATATTTT
TRBD2	TRBV18	-	TRBJ2-7	CASSLLGGYEQYF	TGTGCCAGCTCACTGCTGGGGGGGTACGAGCAGTACTTC
TRBD1	TRBV5-1	medium-sized	TRBJ2-1	CASSLATGVNEQFF	TGCGCCAGCAGCTTGGCCACAGGGGTCAATGAGCAGTTCTTC
-	TRBV6-6	-	TRBJ1-6	CASSYPVGQDNSPLHF	TGTGCCAGCAGTTACCCGGTGGGTCAGGATAATTCACCCCTCCACTTT
-	TRBV18	-	TRBJ1-1	CASSPKQGSTEAFF	TGTGCCAGCTCCCCTAAACAGGGTAGCACTGAAGCTTTCTTT
-	TRBV3-1/TRBV3-2	-	TRBJ2-2	CASSQTVVANTGELFF	TGTGCCAGCAGCCAAACGGTAGTCGCGAACACCGGGGAGCTGTTTTTT
-	TRBV7-2	-	TRBJ1-1	CASSSRAGWATEAFF	TGTGCCAGCAGCTCGAGGGCAGGATGGGCCACTGAAGCTTTCTTT
TRBD2	TRBV10-1	-	TRBJ2-1	CASSESLREGHNPYNEQFF	TGCGCCAGCAGTGAGTCGTTGCGGGAGGGCCACAACCCCTACAATGAGCAGTTCTTC
-	TRBV5-8	once	TRBJ1-1	CASSLKQGAFF	TGTGCCAGCAGCTTGAAACAGGGCGCTTTCTTT
-	TRBV2	-	TRBJ2-1	CASMATNGNEQFF	TGTGCCAGCATGGCTACAAACGGGAATGAGCAGTTCTTC
TRBD1	TRBV5-1	-	TRBJ2-2	CASSLSGGTAGELFF	TGCGCCAGCAGCTTGTCAGGGGGTACGGCCGGGGAGCTGTTTTTT
-	TRBV3-1/TRBV3-2	-	TRBJ1-2	CASSQARGYGYTF	TGTGCCAGCAGCCAAGCACGGGGGTATGGCTACACCTTC
TRBD1	TRBV6-5	-	TRBJ1-1	CASSYPQGDRIEAFF	TGTGCCAGCAGTTACCCACAGGGGGACCGAATTGAAGCTTTCTTT
-	TRBV9	-	TRBJ1-1	CASSVQSRMGTEAFF	TGTGCCAGCAGCGTACAGTCGCGGATGGGCACTGAAGCTTTCTTT
TRBD2	TRBV28	-	TRBJ2-5	CASRTPSGRAGETQYF	TGTGCCAGCCGAACTCCTAGCGGGAGGGCCGGAGAGACCCAGTACTTC